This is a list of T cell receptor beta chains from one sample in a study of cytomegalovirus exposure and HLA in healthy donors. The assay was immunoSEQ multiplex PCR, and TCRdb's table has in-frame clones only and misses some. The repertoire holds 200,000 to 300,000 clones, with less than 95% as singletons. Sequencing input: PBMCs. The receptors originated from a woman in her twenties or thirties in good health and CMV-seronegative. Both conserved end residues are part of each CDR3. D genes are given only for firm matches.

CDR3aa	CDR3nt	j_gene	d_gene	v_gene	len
CASSFDRVGNTEAFF	TGTGCCAGCAGTTTTGATAGGGTGGGGAACACTGAAGCTTTCTTT	TRBJ1-1	NA	TRBV28	15
CASSTGVAGGPVSDTQYF	TGTGCCAGCAGCACGGGGGTAGCGGGAGGGCCCGTCTCAGATACGCAGTATTTT	TRBJ2-3	TRBD2	TRBV7-2	18
CASSTRDRGNQPQHF	TGTGCCAGCAGTACCCGGGACAGGGGTAATCAGCCCCAGCATTTT	TRBJ1-5	TRBD1	TRBV28	15
CASSQGQVTLTDTQYF	TGCGCCAGCAGCCAAGGACAGGTCACCCTCACAGATACGCAGTATTTT	TRBJ2-3	NA	TRBV4-3	16
CASSLGGSYNEQFF	TGTGCCAGCAGTTTAGGCGGCTCCTACAATGAGCAGTTCTTC	TRBJ2-1	NA	TRBV28	14
CASSLRGRVEKLFF	TGTGCCAGCAGCTTAAGGGGGCGCGTAGAAAAACTGTTTTTT	TRBJ1-4	TRBD1	TRBV7-9	14
CASSPRQGADDTEAFF	TGTGCCAGCAGCCCCCGACAGGGGGCGGACGACACTGAAGCTTTCTTT	TRBJ1-1	TRBD1	TRBV9	16
CASTLAGGTDTQYF	TGTGCCAGCACTCTAGCGGGAGGCACAGATACGCAGTATTTT	TRBJ2-3	TRBD2	TRBV7-2	14
CSVDRGTGASAYNEQFF	TGCAGCGTTGATAGGGGGACAGGGGCTTCCGCCTACAATGAGCAGTTCTTC	TRBJ2-1	TRBD1	TRBV29-1	17
CASSPHGSVRELFF	TGTGCCAGCAGCCCCCATGGGAGCGTGCGGGAGCTGTTTTTT	TRBJ2-2	NA	TRBV27	14
CASSLEGDRALMNTEAFF	TGTGCCAGCAGCTTAGAAGGGGACAGGGCTTTGATGAACACTGAAGCTTTCTTT	TRBJ1-1	TRBD1	TRBV7-8	18
CAMQAGAPYEQYF	TGTGCCATGCAAGCGGGAGCCCCCTACGAGCAGTACTTC	TRBJ2-7	TRBD2	TRBV2	13
CASSVGSGYNEQFF	TGTGCCAGCAGCGTCGGTAGCGGATACAATGAGCAGTTCTTC	TRBJ2-1	NA	TRBV9	14
CASSFRSQATEAFF	TGTGCCAGCAGCTTCCGGTCCCAAGCCACTGAAGCTTTCTTT	TRBJ1-1	NA	TRBV5-6	14